This T cell receptor (beta chain) derives from a study of T cell responses to AZD1222 COVID-19 vaccine. V dropped 7 bases and J dropped 6; count of bases not matched to a gene: 7. Per germline, CDR1 MDHEN and CDR2 SYDVKM. CDR3 size: 13 residues. As regards this clone: Its antigen is not identified.

Study-level results: Females made up more of the donors, who were largely white British, and clonal diversity may have come out too low. Among vaccine-associated CD4 TCRs, coverage spanned spike, with dominance at 160-218 and 743-854. Compared with day 0, the breadth and depth of the Spike-specific TCR repertoire rose significantly after two doses of AZD1222.

Profiling relied on immunoSEQ multiplex PCR, and the TCRdb table lists in-frame clones only, not all of them. The repertoire holds 150,000 to 200,000 clones, with around 87% as singletons. The chain links TRBV28 to TRBJ1-2, with 8 bases identical to TRBD1. This receptor was identified in an adult in good health. Sample: peripheral blood, taken on day 0 of MenACWY control vaccination. CDR3 region: CASNDRGKNGYTF. The CDR3 region has the DNA TGTGCCAGCAATGACAGGGGAAAAAATGGCTACACCTTC.